This TCR beta chain stems from a study of control samples from healthy donors and cancer patients. This CDR3 comprises 15 residues. Germline assignment: CDR1 SNHLY and CDR2 FYNNEI. V was pared by 9 bases and J by 4 bases, with 14 bases of the junction left unmatched. The data were produced by immunoSEQ multiplex PCR, yet TCRdb's version contains in-frame clones alone and is incomplete. Of 110,000 or so clones listed, about 90% are singletons. The TCR comes from a middle-aged man in good health. V gene TRBV2 combines with J gene TRBJ1-2; TRBD1 aligns across 7 bases. Source material: blood. The CDR3 nucleotides read TGTGCCAGAAGAGGTTGGCAGGGGGAAGTCTATGGCTACACCTTC. As protein: CARRGWQGEVYGYTF.